This T cell receptor (beta chain) originates from a study of blood T cell repertoires in COVID-19. On the study more broadly: T cells, B-cell-depleted T cells, or PBMCs supplied cDNA or gDNA.

Per germline, CDR1 LNHDA and CDR2 SQIVND (reference sequence). Trimming shortened V by 3 bases and J by 7 bases, and 15 bases separated the two germline ends. This CDR3 is built from 14 residues. A few counts support this clone. In the study's own analysis: How many nucleated cells were present was estimated from reference gene primer amplification. Assay: immunoSEQ multiplex PCR; the TCRdb copy retains only in-frame clones and omits some. V, J and clone size were drawn from that table, and D and trimming were deduced from the DNA. The sample consists of 300,000 to 400,000 clones, more than 70% of them appearing once.

This clonotype was sampled from a woman aged 70-85 years with COVID-19, enrolled during active disease. Sequencing was carried out using peripheral blood. The chain recombines TRBV19 with TRBJ1-1; the D gene is possibly TRBD1 (5 bases). CDR3 loop: CASSIGQGIGEAFF. The CDR3, as DNA: TGTGCCAGTAGTATCGGTCAGGGAATAGGTGAAGCTTTCTTT.